The 32 T cell receptor beta chains below come from one sample, sequenced in a study of cytomegalovirus exposure and HLA in healthy donors. Primers: 60 Vbeta forward and 13 Jbeta reverse. Sequencing used immunoSEQ multiplex PCR; TCRdb keeps in-frame clones, though not all of them. The sample shows under 200,000 clones, 65% to 85% of them seen only once. The sample taken for sequencing was PBMCs. Every receptor here comes from a male donor in good health and CMV-seropositive.

The chain joins TRBV27 to TRBJ2-1; 9 nucleotides match TRBD2. The trim removed 6 bases at V and 8 bases at J, leaving 8 bases unmatched. This CDR3 has 14 amino acids. From germline, CDR1 is MNHEY and CDR2 SMNVEV (reference sequence). The CDR3 protein is CASRGAGGLDEQFF. DNA for the CDR3: TGTGCCAGCAGGGGAGCGGGAGGACTCGATGAGCAGTTCTTC.

This clone appeared once. The gene calls are TRBV2 and TRBJ2-4; maybe TRBD1 (6 bases). CDR3 length: 14 residues. The germline CDR1 and CDR2 sequences are SNHLY and FYNNEI. V was shortened by 5 bases and J by 0 bases, with 8 bases between the two germline ends. CDR3 DNA: TGTGCCAGCAGTTTGACAGGAGCCAAAAACATTCAGTACTTC. This encodes CASSLTGAKNIQYF.

V usage is TRBV7-2 and J usage is TRBJ2-1, with D possibly TRBD2 on 6 matching bases. V was pared by 4 bases and J by 5 bases, with 15 bases between. Germline V gene sequence: CDR1 SGHTA, CDR2 FQGNSA. The length of the CDR3 is 15 residues. The CDR3 loop is CASSSYPWGDNEQFF. In nucleotides, the CDR3 is TGTGCCAGCAGCTCCTACCCCTGGGGGGACAATGAGCAGTTCTTC.

The V gene is TRBV7-6, the J gene TRBJ2-7; 14 nucleotides agree with TRBD2. V was pared by 5 bases and J by 2 bases, with 5 bases of the junction left unmatched. The germline V gene encodes CDR1 SGHVS and CDR2 FNYEAQ. The CDR3 consists of 16 residues. The CDR3 protein is CASSLGLAGATYEQYF. CDR3 DNA: TGTGCCAGCAGCCTGGGACTAGCGGGAGCGACCTACGAGCAGTACTTC.

The V and J genes are TRBV6-1 and TRBJ1-2; 10 bases match TRBD1. The J segment lost 6 bases and the V segment lost 3 bases, leaving 10 bases of the junction unmatched. CDR3 length equals 16 residues. The germline V gene has CDR1 MNHNS and CDR2 SASEGT. CDR3 amino acids: CASSDWDRGPVDGYTF. The CDR3, as DNA: TGTGCCAGCAGTGATTGGGACAGGGGCCCGGTCGATGGCTACACCTTC.

This clone was observed a few times. The chain has TRBV27 and TRBJ2-1; 13 nucleotides line up with TRBD2. Germline CDR1 MNHEY, CDR2 SMNVEV (reference sequence). This CDR3 spans 16 amino acids. J lost 2 bases, V lost 2 bases, and 0 bases had no gene match. CDR3 loop: CASSLGTSGTYNEQFF. For the CDR3, the DNA is TGTGCCAGCAGTTTAGGGACTAGCGGGACCTACAATGAGCAGTTCTTC.

The genes are TRBV7-8 and TRBJ1-2; 8 nucleotides align to TRBD1. J lost 3 bases, V lost 3 bases, and 0 bases had no gene match. Germline CDR1 is SGHVS and CDR2 is FQNEAQ. The CDR3 runs 13 residues. This chain's CDR3 is CASSLGQDYGYTF. The CDR3 nucleotides are TGTGCCAGCAGCTTGGGACAGGACTATGGCTACACCTTC.

The chain joins TRBV5-8 to TRBJ2-7, with 9 nucleotides matching TRBD1. Germline values: CDR1 SGHTS, CDR2 YDEGEE. The CDR3 is 14 residues long. V trimming: 3 bases; J trimming: 7 bases; junction bases outside the gene matches: 8. The CDR3 is CASSSGTGTQEQYF. In nucleotides, the CDR3 is TGTGCCAGCAGCTCAGGGACAGGGACTCAAGAGCAGTACTTC.

The J gene is TRBJ2-2, the V gene TRBV5-1; the D gene is possibly TRBD2 (5 bases). Germline CDR1 reads SGHRS; CDR2 reads YFSETQ. The CDR3 is 17 residues long. Trimming removed 4 bases from V and 6 bases from J, with 22 bases in between. The CDR3 sequence is CASSPMEAVNGPGELFF. CDR3 nucleotides: TGCGCCAGCAGCCCAATGGAGGCCGTCAACGGTCCCGGGGAGCTGTTTTTT.

The V gene is TRBV5-1, the J gene TRBJ1-2; a weak D match, TRBD1 (5 bases). The CDR3 runs 14 residues. The V end lost 2 bases, the J end lost 8 bases, and 16 bases lay between the germline ends. Per the germline V gene, CDR1 is SGHRS and CDR2 is YFSETQ. The CDR3 nucleotides read TGCGCCAGCAGCTTCCCGGGACTCCATTCCGGCTACACCTTC. It specifies CASSFPGLHSGYTF.

The rearrangement uses TRBV23-1 and TRBJ2-7, with D tentatively TRBD2 (5 bases). TRBV23-1 is an ORF for which the function is uncertain. The CDR3 runs 12 residues. V gave up 0 bases and J gave up 5 bases, with 5 bases separating them. This CDR3 is CASSQSRDEQYF. The CDR3 DNA is TGCGCCAGCAGTCAATCGAGGGACGAGCAGTACTTC.

The CDR3 DNA reads TGTGCCAGCAGTTTAATCCAGGGCTACGAGCAGTACTTC. It yields the protein CASSLIQGYEQYF. The chain has TRBV27 and TRBJ2-7, with D maybe TRBD1 (5 bases). The CDR3 covers 13 residues. Germline loops: CDR1 MNHEY, CDR2 SMNVEV (reference sequence). V lost 2 bases and J lost 3, with 8 bases in between.

The chain employs TRBV2 and TRBJ2-1, with D possibly being TRBD1 (5 bases). Germline CDR1 SNHLY, CDR2 FYNNEI. This CDR3 spans 12 amino acids. V was cut by 1 base and J by 13 bases, with 11 bases left in between. Here the CDR3 DNA reads TGTGCCAGCAGTGAAGTGCCAGGGTATCAGTTCTTC. Translated: CASSEVPGYQFF. Together with reference TRBV2 and TRBJ2-1, the CDR3 gives the full variable domain: EPEVTQTPSHQVTQMGQEVILRCVPISNHLYFYWYRQILGQKVEFLVSFYNNEISEKSEIFDDQFSVERPDGSNFTLKIRSTKLEDSAMYFCASSEVPGYQFFGPGTRLTVL.

The chain has TRBV5-4 and TRBJ2-3; 7 nucleotides match TRBD2. Germline V gene sequence: CDR1 SGHNT, CDR2 YYREEE (reference sequence). V dropped 2 bases and J dropped 4; count of bases not matched to a gene: 1. This CDR3 contains 13 residues. CDR3 sequence (DNA): TGTGCCAGCAGCTTCGGGGGGTCAGATACGCAGTATTTT. Protein: CASSFGGSDTQYF.

The V gene is TRBV5-5, the J gene TRBJ2-7; the D gene is possibly TRBD2 (5 bases). The ends were cut back, 8 bases at V and 0 bases at J, with 9 bases in the middle. This CDR3 has 12 amino acids. CDR1 is SGHKS and CDR2 is YYEKEE in the germline V gene (reference sequence). CDR3 protein: CASHSDSYEQYF. The CDR3 nucleotides are TGTGCCAGTCATAGCGACTCCTACGAGCAGTACTTC.

This chain uses TRBV10-3 with TRBJ1-2; D possibly corresponds to TRBD1 (5 bases). The V and J ends lost 0 bases and 5 bases respectively, with 13 bases between them. This CDR3 has 15 residues. Germline assignment: CDR1 ENHRY and CDR2 SYGVKD. CDR3 loop: CAISESTQGGYGYTF. The CDR3 DNA is TGTGCCATCAGTGAGTCGACTCAGGGAGGATATGGCTACACCTTC.

This chain links TRBV29-1 with TRBJ1-2; D may be TRBD1 (5 bases). The CDR3 length is 13 residues. Trimming stripped 8 bases from V and 2 bases from J, with 15 bases between. CDR1 SQVTM and CDR2 ANQGSEA come from the germline V gene. The DNA of the CDR3 is TGCAGCTCACAGGACGGGTCAAACTATGGCTACACCTTC. It encodes CSSQDGSNYGYTF.

The chain recombines TRBV5-4 with TRBJ2-1; 11 bases align to TRBD2. In germline, CDR1 is SGHNT, CDR2 YYREEE (reference sequence). CDR3 length equals 17 residues. Unmatched junction bases numbered 7, after V lost 5 bases and J lost 0 bases. CDR3 in DNA: TGTGCCAGCAGGTCCGGGACTAGCGGCCTCTCCTACAATGAGCAGTTCTTC. Amino acids: CASRSGTSGLSYNEQFF.

The CDR3 DNA is TGTGCCTGGAGTGTTGAATCAGCGACGACGTCTTTCTTT. This translates into CAWSVESATTSFF. This chain connects TRBV30 to TRBJ1-1; D is unresolved. Germline loops: CDR1 GTSNPN, CDR2 SVGIG (reference sequence). The length of the CDR3 is 13 residues. V gave up 0 bases and J gave up 12 bases, with 17 bases separating them.

The chain is built from TRBV28 and TRBJ1-6; 7 bases line up with TRBD1. The CDR3 has 16 amino acids. Germline-derived CDR1 and CDR2 are MDHEN and SYDVKM. V lost 6 bases, J lost 0 bases, and 5 bases stayed unmatched. The CDR3, as DNA: TGTGCCAGCAGCCCACAGGGGAGCTCCTATAATTCACCCCTCCACTTT. This translates into CASSPQGSSYNSPLHF. Combining the CDR3 with reference TRBV28 and TRBJ1-6 gives the whole variable domain DVKVTQSSRYLVKRTGEKVFLECVQDMDHENMFWYRQDPGLGLRLIYFSYDVKMKEKGDIPEGYSVSREKKERFSLILESASTNQTSMYLCASSPQGSSYNSPLHFGNGTRLTVT.

DNA of the CDR3: TGTGCCAGCCGCTCTTCGCAGACAGGGAGGTACACTGAAGCTTTCTTT. Its protein product is CASRSSQTGRYTEAFF. The chain has TRBV19 and TRBJ1-1, with 7 bases aligning to TRBD1. The CDR3 length is 16 residues. J was trimmed by 3 bases and V by 9 bases; bases with no gene match: 16. Germline V gives CDR1 LNHDA, CDR2 SQIVND (reference sequence).

The table lists this clone with a count of one. The rearrangement uses TRBV14 and TRBJ1-6; the D gene is possibly TRBD1 (6 bases). V lost 0 bases to trimming and J lost 12 bases, with 15 bases between them. This CDR3 is 15 amino acids long. The germline V gene encodes CDR1 SGHDN and CDR2 FVKESK. The CDR3 region has the DNA TGTGCCAGCAGCCAAGAGGACAGATACCTAGGACCCCTCCACTTT. It yields the protein CASSQEDRYLGPLHF.

The V gene is TRBV5-1, the J gene TRBJ1-1; 9 bases match TRBD1. J was trimmed by 0 bases and V by 5 bases; bases with no gene match: 11. The V gene's germline CDR1 is SGHRS and CDR2 YFSETQ. This CDR3 comprises 17 residues. CDR3 DNA: TGCGCCAGCAGATCCGGGACAGGGCTTTCGATGAACACTGAAGCTTTCTTT. Translated, it gives CASRSGTGLSMNTEAFF.

The chain couples TRBV29-1 to TRBJ2-2; a possible D gene is TRBD1 (5 bases). This CDR3 has 14 amino acids. Germline values: CDR1 SQVTM, CDR2 ANQGSEA. V lost 7 bases and J lost 8, with 20 bases in between. The CDR3 spells CSALGPFGGGELFF. The CDR3 bases are TGCAGCGCCCTGGGGCCCTTCGGTGGGGGGGAGCTGTTTTTT.

The rearrangement joins TRBV18 to TRBJ2-6; 10 bases agree with TRBD2. The CDR3 runs to 18 residues. J was trimmed by 0 bases and V by 3 bases; bases with no gene match: 5. Germline values: CDR1 KGHSH, CDR2 LQKENI. The CDR3 spells CASSPRTSGTSGANVLTF. The CDR3 DNA reads as TGTGCCAGCTCACCTAGGACTAGCGGCACCTCTGGGGCCAACGTCCTGACTTTC.

This clone showed up just a few times. V is TRBV5-5 and J is TRBJ1-3; 7 bases agree with TRBD1. Trimming at V came to 2 bases and at J to 0 bases, leaving 5 bases not matched to a gene. This CDR3 has 16 residues. CDR1 is SGHKS and CDR2 is YYEKEE in the germline V gene (reference sequence). CDR3 bases: TGTGCCAGCAGCTTCGGGACAGCTCTCTCTGGAAACACCATATATTTT. This encodes CASSFGTALSGNTIYF.

As concerns this clone: The germline gene is not matched at one end of the junction; a read error may be the cause. The J gene is TRBJ2-3, the V gene TRBV11-2, with TRBD2 matching 9 bases. The CDR3 has 12 amino acids. Germline V gene sequence: CDR1 SGHAT, CDR2 FQNNGV. Here the CDR3 reads CASSPRAAGGSF. The DNA of the CDR3 is TGTGCCAGCAGCCCTAGGGCGGCGGGAGGGTCTTTT.

This chain joins TRBV7-9 and TRBJ2-7, with 9 bases aligning to TRBD1. Per the germline V gene, CDR1 is SEHNR and CDR2 is FQNEAQ (reference sequence). Trimming at V came to 6 bases and at J to 9 bases, leaving 15 bases not matched to a gene. This CDR3 spans 15 amino acids. In nucleotides, the CDR3 is TGTGCCAGCAGTTGGGGGTCGGACAGGGGAATGGGGCAGTACTTC. Translation gives CASSWGSDRGMGQYF.

Only one count was recorded for this clone. V is TRBV19 and J is TRBJ2-2; possibly TRBD2 for D (5 bases). This CDR3 comprises 12 residues. CDR1 and CDR2 (germline): LNHDA, SQIVND (reference sequence). Trimming took 6 bases from V and 9 from J, leaving 11 bases between them. DNA of the CDR3: TGTGCCAGTAGACTCGGGGTCCGGGAGCTGTTTTTT. Its translation is CASRLGVRELFF. The whole variable domain, filled in from reference TRBV19 and TRBJ2-2, reads DGGITQSPKYLFRKEGQNVTLSCEQNLNHDAMYWYRQDPGQGLRLIYYSQIVNDFQKGDIAEGYSVSREKKESFPLTVTSAQKNPTAFYLCASRLGVRELFFGEGSRLTVL.

The chain has TRBV30 and TRBJ1-6; D ambiguous. The CDR3 loop spans 12 amino acids. Germline V gives CDR1 GTSNPN, CDR2 SVGIG (reference sequence). The germline V and J ends were trimmed by 1 base and 6 bases, with 4 bases remaining between them. The CDR3 spells CAWSDGNSPLHF. CDR3 sequence (DNA): TGTGCCTGGAGTGACGGTAATTCACCCCTCCACTTT.

This clone has only one observation. The chain uses TRBV14 and TRBJ2-7; D is possibly TRBD2 (6 bases). Trimming cost V 6 bases and J 11 bases, with 14 bases left between them. The germline V gene encodes CDR1 SGHDN and CDR2 FVKESK. The CDR3 totals 11 residues. CDR3 sequence: CASSRGGTEYF. CDR3 DNA sequence: TGTGCCAGCAGTCGGGGCGGGACGGAGTACTTC. Full variable domain (rest looked up from reference TRBV14 and TRBJ2-7): EAGVTQFPSHSVIEKGQTVTLRCDPISGHDNLYWYRRVMGKEIKFLLHFVKESKQDESGMPNNRFLAERTGGTYSTLKVQPAELEDSGVYFCASSRGGTEYFGPGTRLTVT.

The chain uses TRBV7-9 and TRBJ2-2; 9 bases align to TRBD2. J lost 4 bases, V lost 3 bases, and 9 bases had no gene match. CDR1 is SEHNR and CDR2 is FQNEAQ in the germline V gene (reference sequence). The CDR3 loop spans 17 amino acids. In DNA, the CDR3 is TGTGCCAGCAGCTTGCTCGTCCTAGCGGGAAGCACCGGGGAGCTGTTTTTT. Translated: CASSLLVLAGSTGELFF.